This is a list of T cell receptor beta chains from one sample in a study of T cell responses to AZD1222 COVID-19 vaccine. The repertoire was sequenced with immunoSEQ multiplex PCR; TCRdb's copy has only in-frame clones and lacks some. The table records approximately 100,000 clones, approximately 88% of them present only once. The specimen was peripheral blood, collected on day 0 of AZD1222 vaccination. These receptor sequences come from an adult in good health. CDR3s include the opening cysteine and the closing phenylalanine or tryptophan. Each record gives: V gene, J gene, CDR3 protein.

TRBV7-2	TRBJ1-1	CASSLGPGGNRAFF
TRBV29-1	TRBJ1-1	CSVEGKNTEAFF
TRBV27	TRBJ1-6	CASSSRRGGSPLHF
TRBV28	TRBJ2-3	CASSRGQTPSGDTQYF
TRBV5-5	TRBJ1-1	CASSRAGGRNTEAFF
TRBV7-2	TRBJ2-3	CASSLQPPPGDTQYF
TRBV7-8	TRBJ1-3	CASSLTGFSGNTIYF
TRBV6-2/TRBV6-3	TRBJ2-5	CASSYGGQGGETQYF
TRBV4-3	TRBJ2-7	CASSQEWTPDSYEQYF
TRBV9	TRBJ2-3	CASSDRLAGGEDTQYF
TRBV7-6	TRBJ2-6	CASSSTYVPGPSGANVLTF
TRBV6-5	TRBJ1-2	CASSYSDSFGYTF
TRBV5-4	TRBJ1-4	CASSLGGRVTNEKLFF
TRBV28	TRBJ2-7	CASSSPPSSSYEQYF